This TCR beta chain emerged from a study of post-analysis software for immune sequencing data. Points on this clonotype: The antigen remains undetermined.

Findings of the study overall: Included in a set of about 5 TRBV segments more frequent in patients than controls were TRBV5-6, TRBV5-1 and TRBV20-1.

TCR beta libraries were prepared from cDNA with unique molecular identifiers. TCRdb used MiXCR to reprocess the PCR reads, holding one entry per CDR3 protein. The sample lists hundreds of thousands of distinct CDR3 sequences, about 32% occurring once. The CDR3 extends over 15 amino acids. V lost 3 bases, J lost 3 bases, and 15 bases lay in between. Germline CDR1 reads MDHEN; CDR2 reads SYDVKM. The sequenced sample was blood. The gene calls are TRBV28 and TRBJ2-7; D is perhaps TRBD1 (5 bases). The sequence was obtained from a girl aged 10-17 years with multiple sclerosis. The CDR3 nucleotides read TGTGCCAGCAGTTTGTCTTTTAGGGGCCGCTACGAGCAGTACTTC. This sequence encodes CASSLSFRGRYEQYF.